This is a list of T cell receptor beta chains from one sample in a study of a mutant IDH1 vaccine in newly diagnosed glioma. Method: immunoSEQ multiplex PCR; TCRdb's copy keeps in-frame clones and lacks some. The top ten clones hold roughly 6.9% of a sample with about 96,000 clones, around 80% of them seen once. The starting material was PBMCs, obtained from a glioma patient treated with radiotherapy, temozolomide or both. The receptors shown here come from a middle-aged man with glioma. Each CDR3 is given with its conserved first and last residue. A D gene is named only where the DNA matches it firmly. The size of a clone is reported for some rows only, either as once, few or many, or as a class for expanded clones.

clone_size,j_call,cdr3_length,v_call,d_call,cdr3_nt,cdr3_aa
few,TRBJ1-2,17,TRBV7-8,NA,TGTGCCAGCAGCCCAACCCCGGACAAGGCAAGCTACTATGGCTACACCTTC,CASSPTPDKASYYGYTF
NA,TRBJ1-4,13,TRBV5-6,NA,TGTGCCAGCAGGATCTCCGGTAGGGAAAAACTGTTTTTT,CASRISGREKLFF
NA,TRBJ2-7,14,TRBV27,NA,TGTGCCAGCAGCCAGGGGGAGGCGCCCTACGAGCAGTACTTC,CASSQGEAPYEQYF
NA,TRBJ2-7,14,TRBV6-5,NA,TGTGCCAGCGGGACTCAGTCCCCACACTACGAGCAGTACTTC,CASGTQSPHYEQYF
NA,TRBJ1-5,12,TRBV28,TRBD1,TGTGCCAGCAGCTCCTACAGGGGGCCCCAGCATTTT,CASSSYRGPQHF
NA,TRBJ2-7,15,TRBV5-5,NA,TGTGCCAGCAGCCCACACAGGGAACGCACCTACGAGCAGTACTTC,CASSPHRERTYEQYF
NA,TRBJ2-7,15,TRBV7-2,NA,TGTGCCAGCAGCTCAGGAGGGGGGGCCGCCTACGAGCAGTACTTC,CASSSGGGAAYEQYF
NA,TRBJ2-3,16,TRBV4-2,TRBD2,TGTGCCAGCAGCCAAGAAGTGACTAGCAGCACAGATACGCAGTATTTT,CASSQEVTSSTDTQYF
once,TRBJ2-1,15,TRBV19,NA,TGTGCCAGTAGTAGAAAGGAGGGGGCAGTAAATGAGCAGTTCTTC,CASSRKEGAVNEQFF
NA,TRBJ2-7,12,TRBV2,NA,TGTGCCAGCACCCGACCCCGCGGCGAGCAGTACTTC,CASTRPRGEQYF
NA,TRBJ1-4,16,TRBV5-1,TRBD1,TGCGCCAGCAGCTCCTCCCTGGGACAGGGTAATGAAAAACTGTTTTTT,CASSSSLGQGNEKLFF
NA,TRBJ2-1,13,TRBV29-1,NA,TGCAGCGCCAAGCCGGACTCCTACAATGAGCAGTTCTTC,CSAKPDSYNEQFF
NA,TRBJ2-3,15,TRBV28,NA,TGTGCCAGCAGCTCGGACGGACCCTCTGTAGATACGCAGTATTTT,CASSSDGPSVDTQYF
NA,TRBJ2-3,12,TRBV29-1,TRBD2,TGCAGCGTTGATACCCTAGCGGGTACGCAGTATTTT,CSVDTLAGTQYF
NA,TRBJ1-1,13,TRBV6-5,NA,TGTGCCGGACAAAAGGCCGAGAACACTGAAGCTTTCTTT,CAGQKAENTEAFF
NA,TRBJ1-1,15,TRBV6-5,NA,TGTGCCAGCAGTTTCAGGACGGTAGCGAACACTGAAGCTTTCTTT,CASSFRTVANTEAFF
NA,TRBJ1-2,14,TRBV11-1,TRBD1,TGTGCCAGCAGCGTGACAGGGATTGCCTATGGCTACACCTTC,CASSVTGIAYGYTF
NA,TRBJ1-2,15,TRBV28,TRBD1,TGTGCCAGCGGGGGGACGGGGACAGCCATCTATGGCTACACCTTC,CASGGTGTAIYGYTF
NA,TRBJ1-6,14,TRBV6-5,NA,TGTGCCAGCAGTAACGGACGGAATAATTCACCCCTCCACTTT,CASSNGRNNSPLHF
NA,TRBJ2-5,10,TRBV6-1,NA,TGTGCCAGCGGGGATCTGGCCCAGTACTTC,CASGDLAQYF
NA,TRBJ2-1,12,TRBV6-6,TRBD1,TGTGCCAGCGTGACAGGGAACAATGAGCAGTTCTTC,CASVTGNNEQFF
NA,TRBJ1-5,16,TRBV4-1,NA,TGCGCCAGCAGCCCGAACGACGGGGGGAACTATCAGCCCCAGCATTTT,CASSPNDGGNYQPQHF
NA,TRBJ2-3,13,TRBV18,NA,TGTGCCAGCTCATCTGGAAATACAGATACGCAGTATTTT,CASSSGNTDTQYF
few,TRBJ1-2,14,TRBV4-2,NA,TGTGCCAGCAGCCAATCTTGGGGCACGAATGGCTACACCTTC,CASSQSWGTNGYTF
few,TRBJ2-7,15,TRBV6-1,TRBD1,TGTGCCAGCAGTGCTAGGGACAGGGTCAATCACGAGCAGTACTTC,CASSARDRVNHEQYF
NA,TRBJ2-7,14,TRBV19,NA,TGTGCCAGTAGCGCCGGGGTAGCGCGCTACGAGCAGTACTTC,CASSAGVARYEQYF
NA,TRBJ1-5,15,TRBV2,NA,TGTGCCAGCGGACCGGGGGCCGCGAGCAATCAGCCCCAGCATTTT,CASGPGAASNQPQHF
NA,TRBJ2-4,16,TRBV2,NA,TGTGCCAGCAGTCCCGACAGTACAGGGGCCAAAAACATTCAGTACTTC,CASSPDSTGAKNIQYF
NA,TRBJ2-5,14,TRBV12-5,TRBD1,TGTGCTAGTGGTTTGGGCGACAGGGAAGAGACCCAGTACTTC,CASGLGDREETQYF
NA,TRBJ1-4,17,TRBV27,NA,TGTGCCAGCAGTCTCAGCGGAAGGGCAGGAACTAATGAAAAACTGTTTTTT,CASSLSGRAGTNEKLFF
NA,TRBJ2-2,14,TRBV19,NA,TGTGCCAGTAACGGGGGAGTGGGCACCGGGGAGCTGTTTTTT,CASNGGVGTGELFF
NA,TRBJ2-7,10,TRBV6-1,NA,TGTGCCAGCAGTAGAGGCGAGCAGTACTTC,CASSRGEQYF
NA,TRBJ1-3,13,TRBV19,NA,TGTGCCAGTAGTATAAGCTCTGGAAACACCATATATTTT,CASSISSGNTIYF
NA,TRBJ2-7,15,TRBV19,TRBD1,TGTGCCAGTAGTACACGACAGGGTGGCGCCTACGAGCAGTACTTC,CASSTRQGGAYEQYF
NA,TRBJ2-7,15,TRBV19,TRBD2,TGTGCCAGTAGTAGCCGACTAGCGGGATTCTACGAGCAGTACTTC,CASSSRLAGFYEQYF
NA,TRBJ2-5,13,TRBV7-2,NA,TGTGCCAGCAGCCCGGGGACTTTAGAGACCCAGTACTTC,CASSPGTLETQYF
many,TRBJ1-3,16,TRBV7-9,NA,TGTGCCAGCAGCTTAATAGGACTGAACTCTGGAAACACCATATATTTT,CASSLIGLNSGNTIYF
NA,TRBJ1-1,13,TRBV5-4,NA,TGTGCCAGCAGCTTCAGCGGGTCCCCTGAAGCTTTCTTT,CASSFSGSPEAFF
once,TRBJ1-1,14,TRBV7-3,NA,TGTGCCAGCAGCGCGGGACCTGGGGGCCCTGAAGCTTTCTTT,CASSAGPGGPEAFF
NA,TRBJ1-2,13,TRBV14,TRBD1,TGTGCCAGCAGGTCCGGACAGGCGGTTGGCTACACCTTC,CASRSGQAVGYTF
NA,TRBJ2-7,14,TRBV28,NA,TGTGCCAGCAGCCCTACAGGTTACAACTACGAGCAGTACTTC,CASSPTGYNYEQYF
few,TRBJ1-5,14,TRBV7-8,NA,TGTGCCAGCAGCTTAGATCATAGCAATCAGCCCCAGCATTTT,CASSLDHSNQPQHF
NA,TRBJ2-3,15,TRBV28,NA,TGTGCCAGCAAAGGGGGTCCCCTGGTAACAGATACGCAGTATTTT,CASKGGPLVTDTQYF
NA,TRBJ2-2,14,TRBV5-1,NA,TGCGCCAGCAGCCCACCCTCCACTGGCGGGGAGCTGTTTTTT,CASSPPSTGGELFF
NA,TRBJ2-7,15,TRBV27,TRBD1,TGTGCCAGCAGTCGAACCGGGACAGGGGTCTACGAGCAGTACTTC,CASSRTGTGVYEQYF
few,TRBJ1-1,16,TRBV14,TRBD1,TGTGCCAGCAGCACCCGACAGGGGGCGTTGAACACTGAAGCTTTCTTT,CASSTRQGALNTEAFF
NA,TRBJ2-3,15,TRBV7-2,NA,TGTGCCAGCAGCTTATTAGCGGCCTACACAGATACGCAGTATTTT,CASSLLAAYTDTQYF
NA,TRBJ1-2,15,TRBV7-9,NA,TGTGCCAGCGGGGGATCGGCAGACTTAAACTATGGCTACACCTTC,CASGGSADLNYGYTF
NA,TRBJ1-2,13,TRBV30,NA,TGTGCCTGGAGTGTGGGGGGTGACTATGGCTACACCTTC,CAWSVGGDYGYTF
NA,TRBJ1-6,15,TRBV18,NA,TGTGCCAGCTCACCACTGGACACTTATAATTCACCCCTCCACTTT,CASSPLDTYNSPLHF
few,TRBJ2-5,17,TRBV5-5,NA,TGTGCCAGCAGCTTGAAGGGGGGAGCTCCACCGGGGGAGACCCAGTACTTC,CASSLKGGAPPGETQYF